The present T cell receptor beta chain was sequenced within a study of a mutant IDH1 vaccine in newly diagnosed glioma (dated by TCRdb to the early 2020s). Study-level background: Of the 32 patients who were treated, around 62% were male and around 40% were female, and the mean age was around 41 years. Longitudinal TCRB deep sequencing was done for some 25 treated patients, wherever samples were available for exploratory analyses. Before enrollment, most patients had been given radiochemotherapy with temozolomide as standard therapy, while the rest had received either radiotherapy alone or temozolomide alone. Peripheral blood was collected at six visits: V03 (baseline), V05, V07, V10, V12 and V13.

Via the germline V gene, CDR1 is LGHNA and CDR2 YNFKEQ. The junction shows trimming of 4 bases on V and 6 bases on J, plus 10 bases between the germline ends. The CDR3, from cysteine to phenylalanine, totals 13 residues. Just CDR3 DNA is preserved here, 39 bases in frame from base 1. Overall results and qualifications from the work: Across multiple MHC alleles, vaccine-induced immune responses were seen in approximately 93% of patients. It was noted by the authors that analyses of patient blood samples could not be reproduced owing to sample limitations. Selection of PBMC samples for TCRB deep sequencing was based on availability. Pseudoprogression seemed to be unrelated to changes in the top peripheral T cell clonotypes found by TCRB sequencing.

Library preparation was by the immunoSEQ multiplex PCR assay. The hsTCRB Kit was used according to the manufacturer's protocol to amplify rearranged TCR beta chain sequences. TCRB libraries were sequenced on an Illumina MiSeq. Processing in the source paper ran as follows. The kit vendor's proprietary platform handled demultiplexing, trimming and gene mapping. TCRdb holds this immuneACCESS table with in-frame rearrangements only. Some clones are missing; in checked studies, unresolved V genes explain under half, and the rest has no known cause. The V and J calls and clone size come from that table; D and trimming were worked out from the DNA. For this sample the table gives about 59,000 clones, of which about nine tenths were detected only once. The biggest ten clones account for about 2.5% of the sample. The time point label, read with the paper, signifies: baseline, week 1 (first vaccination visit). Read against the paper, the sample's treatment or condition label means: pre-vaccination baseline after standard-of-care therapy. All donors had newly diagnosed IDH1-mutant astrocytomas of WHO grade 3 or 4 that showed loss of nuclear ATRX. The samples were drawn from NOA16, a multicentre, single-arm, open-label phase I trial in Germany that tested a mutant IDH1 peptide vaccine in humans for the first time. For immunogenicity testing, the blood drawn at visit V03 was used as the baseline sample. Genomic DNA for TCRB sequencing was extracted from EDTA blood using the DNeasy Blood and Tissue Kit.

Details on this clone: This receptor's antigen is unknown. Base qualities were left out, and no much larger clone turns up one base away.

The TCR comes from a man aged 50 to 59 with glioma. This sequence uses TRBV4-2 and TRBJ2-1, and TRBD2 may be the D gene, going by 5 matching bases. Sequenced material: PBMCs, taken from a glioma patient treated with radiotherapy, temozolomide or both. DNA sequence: TGTGCCAGCAGCCCGCTACTAGGCAATGAGCAGTTCTTC. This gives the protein CASSPLLGNEQFF.